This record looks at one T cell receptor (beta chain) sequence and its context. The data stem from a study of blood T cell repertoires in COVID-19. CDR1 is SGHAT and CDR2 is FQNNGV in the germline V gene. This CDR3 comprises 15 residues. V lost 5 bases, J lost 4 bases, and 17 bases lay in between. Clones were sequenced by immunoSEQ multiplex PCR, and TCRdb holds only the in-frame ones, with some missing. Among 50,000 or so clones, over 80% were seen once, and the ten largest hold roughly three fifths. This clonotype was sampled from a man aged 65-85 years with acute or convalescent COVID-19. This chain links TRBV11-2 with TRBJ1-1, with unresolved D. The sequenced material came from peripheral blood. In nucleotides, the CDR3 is TGTGCCAGCAGCCGTATTGCGGCCGCGGGCACTGAAGCTTTCTTT. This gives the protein CASSRIAAAGTEAFF.